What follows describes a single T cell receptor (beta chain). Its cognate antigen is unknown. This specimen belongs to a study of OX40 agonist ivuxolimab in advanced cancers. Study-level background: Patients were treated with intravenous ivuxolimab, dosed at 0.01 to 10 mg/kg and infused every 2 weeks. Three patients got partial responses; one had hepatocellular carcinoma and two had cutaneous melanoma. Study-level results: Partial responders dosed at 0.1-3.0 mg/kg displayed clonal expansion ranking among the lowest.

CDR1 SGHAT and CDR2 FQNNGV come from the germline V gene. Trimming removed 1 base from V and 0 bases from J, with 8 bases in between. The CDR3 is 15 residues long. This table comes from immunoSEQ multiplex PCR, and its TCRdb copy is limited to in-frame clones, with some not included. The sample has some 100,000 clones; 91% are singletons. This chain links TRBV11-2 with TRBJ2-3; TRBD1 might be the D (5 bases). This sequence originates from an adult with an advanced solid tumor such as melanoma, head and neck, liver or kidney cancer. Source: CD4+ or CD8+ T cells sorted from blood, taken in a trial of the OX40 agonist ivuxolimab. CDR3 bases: TGTGCCAGCAGCTTAGGTGGGGCCAGCACAGATACGCAGTATTTT. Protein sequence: CASSLGGASTDTQYF.